A selection of T cell receptor beta chains follows, all from one sample in a study of blood T cell repertoires in COVID-19. The method was immunoSEQ multiplex PCR; TCRdb's version includes in-frame clones alone and lacks a portion of them. The data show approximately 280,000 clones, around nine tenths seen once. The sequencing sample was made of PBMCs or T cells enriched from blood (not recorded which). The receptors originated from a woman aged 18-29 years who had recovered from COVID-19. CDR3s leave out the opening cysteine and the closing phenylalanine or tryptophan.

TRBJ1-5 TRBV24-1 ATSDSGTGGQPQH
TRBJ1-2 TRBV6-5 ASRPAGLLDGYT
TRBJ2-5 TRBV6-2/TRBV6-3 ASSYHLAGTQETQY
TRBJ1-1 TRBV30 AGRQAQNTEAF
TRBJ1-2 TRBV19 ASSMARLWGYT
TRBJ2-7 TRBV28 ASSLPPGHPYEQY
TRBJ2-7 TRBV5-4 ASSLDGGSYEQY
TRBJ1-3 TRBV2 ASTVGASGNTIY
TRBJ1-5 TRBV6-2/TRBV6-3 ASSLTRQGNQPQH
TRBJ1-3 TRBV19 ASSRRTGSGNTIY
TRBJ2-7 TRBV11-2 ASTLQSNFYEQY
TRBJ1-2 TRBV28 ASSLTGFKGYT
TRBJ2-1 TRBV6-1 ASSEYGSYYNEQF
TRBJ2-7 TRBV5-8 ASSFRTEVDEQY
TRBJ1-1 TRBV6-2/TRBV6-3 ASSPGSPEAF
TRBJ2-3 TRBV4-3 ASSQEGGAWFNTDTQY
TRBJ1-4 TRBV28 ASSLPGRVVNEKLF
TRBJ1-5 TRBV19 ASSTVEGRNVHQPQH
TRBJ2-2 TRBV6-5 ASKWTSENGELF
TRBJ1-2 TRBV30 AWQTGDGYT
TRBJ1-6 TRBV5-1 ASSPGTKNPNSPLH
TRBJ2-7 TRBV5-6 ASSLALSSYEQY
TRBJ1-2 TRBV27 ASSLSGVSYGYT
TRBJ2-1 TRBV5-1 ASSSKRTSGPYNEQF
TRBJ1-2 TRBV28 ASSTRQPANYGYT
TRBJ2-3 TRBV4-1 ASSQGPSGSVDTQY
TRBJ2-5 TRBV7-2 ASSLWGGAETQY
TRBJ2-3 TRBV19 ASSKGLAGLDTQY
TRBJ2-1 TRBV27 ASSFGWSNEQF
TRBJ1-1 TRBV7-2 ASSQVDGGRTEAF
TRBJ2-7 TRBV28 ASARDRDYEQY
TRBJ2-1 TRBV28 ASSLNGLSYNEQF
TRBJ1-2 TRBV5-4 ASSPRGQGAQGYT
TRBJ1-2 TRBV28 ASGTLTGTYNYGYT
TRBJ2-5 TRBV3-1/TRBV3-2 ASSQESGRGQGAVY
TRBJ2-3 TRBV4-3 ASSQSGQGSDTQY
TRBJ2-7 TRBV15 ATSIDRGHYEQY
TRBJ2-2 TRBV24-1 ATSDTEGIGELF
TRBJ2-7 TRBV18 ASSPTGWRIYEQY
TRBJ2-7 TRBV18 ASSILPGLRSYEQY
TRBJ2-7 TRBV28 ASSSPGRVDEQY
TRBJ2-5 TRBV5-1 ASSNGLAGQETQY
TRBJ1-1 TRBV10-3 AISGARDTEAF
TRBJ2-5 TRBV9 ASSVGLAAPQETQY
TRBJ2-1 TRBV5-1 ASSLIQGIYNEQF
TRBJ2-7 TRBV5-1 ASSLEGVSTIGEQY
TRBJ2-2 TRBV19 ASDSKGILSGTTNTGELF
TRBJ2-7 TRBV12-3/TRBV12-4 ASSLRGYEQY
TRBJ1-5 TRBV29-1 SVILGGLSNQPQH
TRBJ2-1 TRBV12-3/TRBV12-4 ASSSWDRDEQF
TRBJ2-5 TRBV19 ASSNRGLVQETQY
TRBJ1-5 TRBV28 ASRWTGSGNQPQH
TRBJ1-2 TRBV28 ASSLRGTAGYGYT
TRBJ2-3 TRBV19 ASSTFQGYSSTDTQY